The 22 T cell receptor beta chains listed next were all sequenced from one sample in a study of T cells after yellow fever vaccination. Via MiXCR, TCRdb re-called the 5' RACE reads, giving one row per CDR3 protein. The sample lists about 350,000 distinct CDR3 sequences, around 8.1% occurring once. Sequenced here: PBMCs, sampled 45 days after the first yellow fever vaccination. These receptors came from a man younger than 35 who received the YFV17D yellow fever vaccine.

This clonotype has at least ten counts. V and J are TRBV20-1 and TRBJ1-1, with unresolved D. V lost 6 bases to trimming and J lost 0 bases, with 14 bases between them. The length of the CDR3 is 14 residues. Germline CDR1 reads DFQATT; CDR2 reads SNEGSKA (reference sequence). The CDR3 DNA follows: TGCAGTGCCCTAACCGGTCGGTTGAACACTGAAGCTTTCTTT. This codes for CSALTGRLNTEAFF.

This clonotype was observed many times. This chain joins TRBV5-1 and TRBJ2-7; D remains ambiguous. CDR3 length: 15 amino acids. The germline V gene encodes CDR1 SGHRS and CDR2 YFSETQ. The V end was cut by 0 bases, the J end by 3 bases, with 13 bases between. This CDR3 reads CASSLEGVRNYEQYV. CDR3 bases: TGCGCCAGCAGCTTGGAAGGAGTCAGAAACTACGAGCAGTACGTC.

This clonotype was detected only a few times. This chain joins TRBV11-2 and TRBJ2-2; D gene uncertain. Looked up from germline, CDR1 is SGHAT and CDR2 is FQNNGV. The CDR3 runs to 16 residues. Trimming cost V 2 bases and J 4 bases, with 14 bases left between them. CDR3 amino acids: CASSLNLLSFTGELFF. DNA of the CDR3: TGTGCCAGCAGCTTAAACCTTCTGAGTTTCACCGGGGAGCTGTTTTTT.

This clonotype has just a few counts. The chain combines TRBV5-3 with TRBJ2-6; 7 bases are shared with TRBD2. TRBV5-3 counts as an open reading frame of uncertain function. Trimming at V came to 6 bases and at J to 2 bases, leaving 11 bases not matched to a gene. The CDR3 contains 17 residues. CDR3 sequence reads: CARIPPGGTPGANVLTF. The CDR3 bases are TGTGCCAGAATCCCCCCCGGGGGGACGCCTGGGGCCAACGTCCTGACTTTC.

This clonotype was counted between two and nine times. The gene calls are TRBV4-2 and TRBJ1-1; the D is unclear. The CDR3 length is 14 residues. Per the germline V gene, CDR1 is LGHNA and CDR2 is YNFKEQ. V lost 0 bases to trimming and J lost 7 bases, with 12 bases between them. CDR3 loop: CASSQDPGYDEAFF. CDR3 bases: TGTGCCAGCAGCCAAGATCCAGGATACGATGAAGCTTTCTTT.

The table lists this clonotype with a few counts. The chain recombines TRBV5-4 with TRBJ2-2, with a weak D call TRBD1 (5 bases). This CDR3 spans 15 amino acids. Germline V CDR1 and CDR2: SGHNT, YYREEE (reference sequence). The V and J ends lost 0 bases and 0 bases respectively, with 6 bases between them. The CDR3 region has the DNA TGTGCCAGCAGCTTGGACAGGACGAACACCGGGGAGCTGTTTTTT. It translates to CASSLDRTNTGELFF.

This clonotype was counted only a few times. The V gene is TRBV4-3, the J gene TRBJ1-6; possibly TRBD1 for D (5 bases). The CDR3 contains 15 residues. From germline, CDR1 is LGHNA and CDR2 YSLEER. The V end was cut by 5 bases, the J end by 7 bases, with 15 bases between. The DNA for the CDR3 is TGCGCCAGCAGCAAGTCAGGGAGTTTCAATTCACCCCTCCACTTT. Translating it yields CASSKSGSFNSPLHF.

In this sample, this clonotype turned up a few times. The chain recombines TRBV5-1 with TRBJ2-7; D is perhaps TRBD1 (5 bases). Between the trimmed V and J ends, which lost 4 bases and 2 bases, there was a span of 19 bases. This CDR3 region has 16 residues. The germline V gene has CDR1 SGHRS and CDR2 YFSETQ. The CDR3 is CASSPSSGFGTYEQYF. In DNA form, the CDR3 reads TGCGCCAGCAGCCCGTCGTCAGGGTTTGGGACCTACGAGCAGTACTTC.

In this sample, this clonotype turned up a few times. V is TRBV28 and J is TRBJ2-1, with D unclear. Germline CDR1 reads MDHEN; CDR2 reads SYDVKM. The CDR3 contains 10 residues. V lost 8 bases and J lost 4, with 3 bases in between. The CDR3 reads CASFYNEQFF. CDR3 DNA: TGTGCCAGCTTTTACAATGAGCAGTTCTTC.

The chain has TRBV29-1 and TRBJ1-6; a weak D match, TRBD1 (5 bases). This CDR3 region has 13 residues. Germline CDR1 SQVTM, CDR2 ANQGSEA. Trimming stripped 6 bases from V and 8 bases from J, with 14 bases between. CDR3 nucleotide sequence: TGCAGCGTGAGACGGGGCGGGGATTCACCCCTCCACTTT. Its translation is CSVRRGGDSPLHF.

This clonotype turned up a few times. V and J are TRBV12-3 or TRBV12-4 and TRBJ2-1; 8 bases are a match to TRBD1. The CDR3 consists of 15 residues. V gave up 5 bases and J gave up 9 bases; unmatched junction bases: 12. CDR3 DNA: TGTGCCAGCAGTCCCCGACAGGGGACCCGGCGTGAGCAGTTCTTC. Translation gives CASSPRQGTRREQFF.

The chain joins TRBV5-1 to TRBJ1-3; 10 bases align to TRBD1. CDR1 and CDR2 from the germline V gene are SGHRS and YFSETQ. The ends lost 4 bases at V and 4 bases at J; junction bases unmatched: 11. The length of the CDR3 is 17 residues. CDR3 protein: CASSRLTGTGDGNTIYF. In DNA form, the CDR3 reads TGCGCCAGCAGCCGACTTACCGGGACAGGGGACGGAAACACCATATATTTT.

In this sample, this clonotype turned up a few times. V gene TRBV29-1 combines with J gene TRBJ2-7, with TRBD1 matching over 7 bases. The CDR3 is 13 amino acids. Trimming took 5 bases from V and 7 from J; bases not matched to a gene: 11. The V gene's germline CDR1 is SQVTM and CDR2 ANQGSEA. CDR3 nucleotides: TGCAGCGTTAATAGAGAGGGGGCGAGTGAGCAGTACGTC. It yields the protein CSVNREGASEQYV.

This clonotype was observed a handful of times. The chain links TRBV5-1 to TRBJ2-2, with 7 bases aligning to TRBD2. Looked up from germline, CDR1 is SGHRS and CDR2 is YFSETQ. Losses at the gene ends were 3 bases for V and 1 base for J; bases not matched to a gene: 9. CDR3 length: 17 residues. The CDR3 reads CASSSFAGDMNTGELFF. Written as DNA, the CDR3 is TGCGCCAGCAGCTCCTTCGCGGGGGATATGAACACCGGGGAGCTGTTTTTT.

This clonotype showed up just a few times. The chain joins TRBV5-6 to TRBJ1-1; TRBD1 might be the D (5 bases). This CDR3 has 14 residues. The germline V and J ends were trimmed by 0 bases and 10 bases, with 16 bases remaining between them. Germline V gives CDR1 SGHDT, CDR2 YYEEEE. CDR3 coding DNA: TGTGCCAGCAGCTTGGACCAGGACGGGGCCGTAGCTTTCTTT. It yields the protein CASSLDQDGAVAFF.

The table lists this clonotype with a few counts. The genes are TRBV14 and TRBJ2-2; 8 nucleotides line up with TRBD2. The ends lost 0 bases at V and 5 bases at J; junction bases unmatched: 8. CDR1 is SGHDN and CDR2 is FVKESK in the germline V gene. The CDR3 consists of 17 residues. The chain's CDR3 is CASSQEAAGVATGELFF. CDR3 sequence (DNA): TGTGCCAGCAGCCAAGAGGCAGCGGGGGTTGCGACCGGGGAGCTGTTTTTT.

V usage is TRBV4-3 and J usage is TRBJ1-2; TRBD1 is a possible D gene (5 bases). This CDR3 has 15 amino acids. The V end lost 1 base, the J end lost 3 bases, and 12 bases lay between the germline ends. Per the germline V gene, CDR1 is LGHNA and CDR2 is YSLEER. Here the CDR3 DNA reads TGCGCCAGCAGCCAAGGCGTGGGGCAGGACTATGGCTACACCTTC. Amino acids: CASSQGVGQDYGYTF.

The V and J genes are TRBV25-1 and TRBJ2-3, with 7 bases fitting TRBD2. V lost 4 bases to trimming and J lost 5 bases; unmatched junction nucleotides: 9. The germline gives CDR1 MGHDK, CDR2 SYGVNS. The CDR3 has 15 residues. CDR3: CASSAFSGSEDTQYF. The CDR3, as DNA: TGTGCCAGCAGTGCCTTTAGCGGGTCGGAAGATACGCAGTATTTT. The full variable domain, rest sourced from reference TRBV25-1 and TRBJ2-3, is EADIYQTPRYLVIGTGKKITLECSQTMGHDKMYWYQQDPGMELHLIHYSYGVNSTEKGDLSSESTVSRIRTEHFPLTLESARPSHTSQYLCASSAFSGSEDTQYFGPGTRLTVL.

This chain connects TRBV5-1 to TRBJ2-1, with TRBD1 as a possible D gene (6 bases). Trimming shortened V by 2 bases and J by 8 bases, and 11 bases separated the two germline ends. The CDR3 has 13 residues. Looked up from germline, CDR1 is SGHRS and CDR2 is YFSETQ. DNA of the CDR3: TGCGCCAGCAGCTTTGGACAGTACTATGAGCAGTTCTTC. It codes for CASSFGQYYEQFF. The full variable domain, rest sourced from reference TRBV5-1 and TRBJ2-1, is KAGVTQTPRYLIKTRGQQVTLSCSPISGHRSVSWYQQTPGQGLQFLFEYFSETQRNKGNFPGRFSGRQFSNSRSEMNVSTLELGDSALYLCASSFGQYYEQFFGPGTRLTVL.

This clonotype was detected only a few times. The chain carries TRBV6-2 or TRBV6-3 and TRBJ2-1; tentative D call: TRBD2 (5 bases). CDR1 is MNHEY and CDR2 is SVGEGT in the germline V gene. The CDR3 is 14 residues long. Trimming stripped 2 bases from V and 6 bases from J, with 11 bases between. This CDR3 reads CASSYRLTSNEQFF. CDR3 DNA: TGTGCCAGCAGTTACCGCCTCACTAGCAATGAGCAGTTCTTC.

This clonotype has a handful of counts. The CDR3 DNA follows: TGCAGTGCGTGGACAGTTAACACCGGGGAGCTGTTTTTT. Translation gives CSAWTVNTGELFF. This sequence joins TRBV20-1 and TRBJ2-2, with D perhaps TRBD1 (6 bases). Germline V gives CDR1 DFQATT, CDR2 SNEGSKA (reference sequence). The CDR3 runs to 13 residues. V gave up 6 bases and J gave up 2 bases, with 10 bases separating them.

This clonotype came up a few times. The chain has TRBV6-5 and TRBJ2-3, with D perhaps TRBD2 (5 bases). Germline values: CDR1 MNHEY, CDR2 SVGAGI. V was clipped by 0 bases and J by 3 bases, with 10 bases between them. The CDR3 extends over 15 amino acids. The CDR3 is CASSYSTWTTDTQYF. In nucleotides, the CDR3 is TGTGCCAGCAGTTACTCGACCTGGACTACAGATACGCAGTATTTT.